The entry below gives a single T cell receptor beta chain sequence along with its context. Its antigen remains unidentified. The data derive from a study of OX40 agonist ivuxolimab in advanced cancers. Across the whole study: The mean age was roughly 60 years, ranging from about 23 to 79, with 65% to 85% of participants male.

Germline V CDR1 and CDR2: SGHRS, YFSETQ. This CDR3 has 16 residues. With 0 bases removed from V and 0 bases from J, the gap between germline ends came to 10 bases. The data were produced by immunoSEQ multiplex PCR, yet TCRdb's version contains in-frame clones alone and is incomplete. The sample holds around 21,000 clones, around 67% seen once. Study-wide points: By week 6 at 0.1 to 3.0 mg/kg, blood CD4+ and CD8+ T cells had expanded clonally. The specificity for antigen of the expanded peripheral T cells was not determined. The study found that CD8+ T cells averaged more expanded clones than CD4+.

This material consisted of CD4+ or CD8+ T cells sorted from blood, taken in a trial of the OX40 agonist ivuxolimab. The sequence was obtained from an adult with an advanced solid tumor such as melanoma, head and neck, liver or kidney cancer. The chain joins TRBV5-1 to TRBJ2-1; D remains unclear. The CDR3 sequence: CASSLDMAASYNEQFF. CDR3 in DNA: TGCGCCAGCAGCTTGGACATGGCGGCCTCCTACAATGAGCAGTTCTTC. The variable domain in full, completed from reference TRBV5-1 and TRBJ2-1, reads KAGVTQTPRYLIKTRGQQVTLSCSPISGHRSVSWYQQTPGQGLQFLFEYFSETQRNKGNFPGRFSGRQFSNSRSEMNVSTLELGDSALYLCASSLDMAASYNEQFFGPGTRLTVL.